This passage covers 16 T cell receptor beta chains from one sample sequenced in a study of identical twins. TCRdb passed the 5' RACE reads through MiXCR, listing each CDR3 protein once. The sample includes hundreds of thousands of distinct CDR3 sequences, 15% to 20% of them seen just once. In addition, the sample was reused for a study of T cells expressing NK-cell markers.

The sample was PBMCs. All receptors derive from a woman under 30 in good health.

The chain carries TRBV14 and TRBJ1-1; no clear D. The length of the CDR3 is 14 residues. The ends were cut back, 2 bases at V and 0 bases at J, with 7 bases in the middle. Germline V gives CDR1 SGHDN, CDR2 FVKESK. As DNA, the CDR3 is TGTGCCAGCAGCCAAACCGGGATGAACACTGAAGCTTTCTTT. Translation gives CASSQTGMNTEAFF. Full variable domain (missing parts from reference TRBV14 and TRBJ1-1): EAGVTQFPSHSVIEKGQTVTLRCDPISGHDNLYWYRRVMGKEIKFLLHFVKESKQDESGMPNNRFLAERTGGTYSTLKVQPAELEDSGVYFCASSQTGMNTEAFFGQGTRLTVV.

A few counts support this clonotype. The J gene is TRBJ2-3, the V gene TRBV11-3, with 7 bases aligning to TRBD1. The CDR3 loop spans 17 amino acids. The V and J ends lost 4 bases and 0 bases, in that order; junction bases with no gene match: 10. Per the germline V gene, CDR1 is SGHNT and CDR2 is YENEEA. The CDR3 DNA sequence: TGTGCCAGCAGCTCTGGGGACAGACGTCTTAGCACAGATACGCAGTATTTT. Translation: CASSSGDRRLSTDTQYF.

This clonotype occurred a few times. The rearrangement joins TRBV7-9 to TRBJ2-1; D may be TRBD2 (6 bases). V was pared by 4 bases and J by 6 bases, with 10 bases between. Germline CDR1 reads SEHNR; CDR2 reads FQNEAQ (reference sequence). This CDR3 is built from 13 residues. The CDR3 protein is CASSWGVLNEQFF. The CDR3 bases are TGTGCCAGCAGCTGGGGGGTTCTCAATGAGCAGTTCTTC.

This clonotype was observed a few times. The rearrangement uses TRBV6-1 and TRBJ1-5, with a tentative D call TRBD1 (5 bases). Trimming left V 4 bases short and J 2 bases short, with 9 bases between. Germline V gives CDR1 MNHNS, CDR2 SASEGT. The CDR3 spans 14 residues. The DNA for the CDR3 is TGTGCCAGCAGTGGGCAGGGTCGCAATCAGCCCCAGCATTTT. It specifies CASSGQGRNQPQHF.

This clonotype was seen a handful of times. Here the CDR3 reads CASSFRDRPYTQYF. CDR3 sequence (DNA): TGCGCCAGCAGCTTCCGGGACAGGCCCTATACGCAGTATTTT. V is TRBV5-1 and J is TRBJ2-3; 8 nucleotides align to TRBD1. Germline-derived CDR1 and CDR2 are SGHRS and YFSETQ. This CDR3 comprises 14 residues. Unmatched junction bases numbered 6, after V lost 2 bases and J lost 7 bases. The entire variable domain, with the rest obtained from reference TRBV5-1 and TRBJ2-3, is as follows: KAGVTQTPRYLIKTRGQQVTLSCSPISGHRSVSWYQQTPGQGLQFLFEYFSETQRNKGNFPGRFSGRQFSNSRSEMNVSTLELGDSALYLCASSFRDRPYTQYFGPGTRLTVL.

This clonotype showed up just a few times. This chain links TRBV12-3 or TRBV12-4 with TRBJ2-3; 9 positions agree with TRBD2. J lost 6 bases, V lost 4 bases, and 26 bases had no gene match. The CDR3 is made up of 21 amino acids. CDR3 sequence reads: CASSSNGRGSGGNFRVDTQYF. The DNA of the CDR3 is TGTGCCAGCAGTTCTAATGGGAGGGGGAGCGGGGGGAACTTCCGGGTCGATACGCAGTATTTT.

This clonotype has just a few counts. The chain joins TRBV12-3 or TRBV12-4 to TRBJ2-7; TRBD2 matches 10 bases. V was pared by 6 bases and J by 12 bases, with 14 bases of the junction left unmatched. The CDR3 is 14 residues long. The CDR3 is CASSPDRTSGYRYF. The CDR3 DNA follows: TGTGCCAGCAGCCCTGATCGGACTAGCGGTTATAGGTACTTC.

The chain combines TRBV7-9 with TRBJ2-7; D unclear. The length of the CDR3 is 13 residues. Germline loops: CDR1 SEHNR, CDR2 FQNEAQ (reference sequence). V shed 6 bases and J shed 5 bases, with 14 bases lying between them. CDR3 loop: CASRPPGTDEQYF. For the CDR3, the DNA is TGTGCCAGCAGGCCCCCGGGTACGGACGAGCAGTACTTC.

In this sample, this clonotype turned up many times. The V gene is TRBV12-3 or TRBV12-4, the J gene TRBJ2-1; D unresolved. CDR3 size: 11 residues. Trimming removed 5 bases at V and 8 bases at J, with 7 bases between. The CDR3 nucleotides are TGTGCCAGCAGTACCCCTTATGAGCAGTTCTTC. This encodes CASSTPYEQFF.

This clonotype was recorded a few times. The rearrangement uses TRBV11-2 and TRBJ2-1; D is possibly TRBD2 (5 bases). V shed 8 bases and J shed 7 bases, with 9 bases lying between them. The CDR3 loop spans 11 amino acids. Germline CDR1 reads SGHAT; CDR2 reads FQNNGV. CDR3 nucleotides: TGTGCCAGCGCGACGGGGAATGAGCAGTTCTTC. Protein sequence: CASATGNEQFF.

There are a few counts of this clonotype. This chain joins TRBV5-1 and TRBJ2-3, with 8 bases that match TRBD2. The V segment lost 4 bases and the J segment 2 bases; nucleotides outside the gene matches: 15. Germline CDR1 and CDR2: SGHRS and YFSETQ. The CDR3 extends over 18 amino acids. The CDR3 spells CASSVGGFAGLVTDTQYF. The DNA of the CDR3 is TGCGCCAGCAGCGTTGGAGGGTTCGCGGGACTAGTCACAGATACGCAGTATTTT.

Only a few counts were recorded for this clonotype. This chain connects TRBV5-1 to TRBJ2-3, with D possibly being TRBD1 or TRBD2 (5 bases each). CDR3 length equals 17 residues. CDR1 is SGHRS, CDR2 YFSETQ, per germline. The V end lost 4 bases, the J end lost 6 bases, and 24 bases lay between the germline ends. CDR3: CASSPPKPRGVGDTQYF. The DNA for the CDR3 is TGCGCCAGCAGCCCACCTAAACCCCGAGGGGTCGGGGATACGCAGTATTTT.

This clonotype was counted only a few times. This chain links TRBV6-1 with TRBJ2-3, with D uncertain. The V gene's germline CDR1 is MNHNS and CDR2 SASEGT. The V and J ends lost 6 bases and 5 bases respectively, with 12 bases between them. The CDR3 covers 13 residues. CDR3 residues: CASRDIPEDTQYF. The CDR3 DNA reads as TGTGCCAGCAGGGATATTCCCGAAGATACGCAGTATTTT.

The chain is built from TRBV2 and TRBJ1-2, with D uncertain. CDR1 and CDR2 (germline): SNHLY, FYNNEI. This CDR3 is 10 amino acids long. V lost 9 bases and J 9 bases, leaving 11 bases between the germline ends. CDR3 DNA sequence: TGTGCCAGAAAACAAGATCGCTACACCTTC. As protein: CARKQDRYTF. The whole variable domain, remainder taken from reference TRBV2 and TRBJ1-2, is EPEVTQTPSHQVTQMGQEVILRCVPISNHLYFYWYRQILGQKVEFLVSFYNNEISEKSEIFDDQFSVERPDGSNFTLKIRSTKLEDSAMYFCARKQDRYTFGSGTRLTVV.

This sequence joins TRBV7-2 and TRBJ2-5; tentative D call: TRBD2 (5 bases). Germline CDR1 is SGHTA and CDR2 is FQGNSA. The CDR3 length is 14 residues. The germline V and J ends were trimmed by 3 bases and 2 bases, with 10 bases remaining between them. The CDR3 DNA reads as TGTGCCAGCAGCTTTCGGCGGGTACAAGAGACCCAGTACTTC. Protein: CASSFRRVQETQYF.

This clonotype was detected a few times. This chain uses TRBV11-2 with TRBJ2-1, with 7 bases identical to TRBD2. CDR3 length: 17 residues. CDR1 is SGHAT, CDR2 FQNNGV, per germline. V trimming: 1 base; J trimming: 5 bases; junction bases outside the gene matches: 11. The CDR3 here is CASSLVYASGTNNEQFF. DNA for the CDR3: TGTGCCAGCAGCTTAGTCTACGCAAGCGGGACGAACAATGAGCAGTTCTTC. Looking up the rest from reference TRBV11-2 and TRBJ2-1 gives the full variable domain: EAGVAQSPRYKIIEKRQSVAFWCNPISGHATLYWYQQILGQGPKLLIQFQNNGVVDDSQLPKDRFSAERLKGVDSTLKIQPAKLEDSAVYLCASSLVYASGTNNEQFFGPGTRLTVL.